The clone carrying this T cell receptor beta chain was seen a few times. TCRdb independently ran MiXCR on the 5' RACE reads; one entry per CDR3 protein. Found here are about 1.7 million distinct CDR3 sequences, around 33% of them singletons; the top ten hold 0.25% to 0.3%. CDR1 and CDR2 (germline): SGHNT, YYREEE (reference sequence). The trim removed 4 bases at V and 9 bases at J, leaving 12 bases unmatched. This CDR3 has 16 amino acids. This sample is drawn from a study of identical twins. The chain combines TRBV5-4 with TRBJ2-1, with 11 bases fitting TRBD2. The specimen sequenced was cord blood. The receptor was isolated from a newborn girl in good health. CDR3 sequence: CASSPHLTSGEGEQFF. Here the CDR3 DNA reads TGTGCCAGCAGCCCCCACCTGACTAGCGGGGAAGGTGAGCAGTTCTTC.